The TCR beta chain described here comes from a study of blood T cell repertoires in COVID-19. Across the whole study: T cells, B-cell-depleted T cells, or PBMCs provided the cDNA or gDNA that served as material.

V trimming: 3 bases; J trimming: 0 bases; junction bases outside the gene matches: 7. The germline V gene has CDR1 GTSNPN and CDR2 SVGIG (reference sequence). There are 16 residues in the CDR3. Profiled with immunoSEQ multiplex PCR; TCRdb holds only in-frame clones, not every one. The sample carries approximately 350,000 clones, 85% to 90% recorded once. The sequenced sample consisted of peripheral blood. This TCR was sampled from a woman aged 45-59 years with COVID-19, enrolled during active disease. The rearrangement uses TRBV30 and TRBJ2-2; 7 nucleotides agree with TRBD1. The CDR3 nucleotides read TGTGCCTGGAGGGTTAAGGGGGCCGCGAACACCGGGGAGCTGTTTTTT. Protein product: CAWRVKGAANTGELFF.